Presented here are 27 T cell receptor beta chains from one specimen sequenced in a study of shared clonotypes between healthy human individuals. TCRdb's table, derived via immunoSEQ multiplex PCR, lists solely in-frame clones and lacks some. The sample yields a few hundred thousand clones, roughly 95% seen once. Naive CD8 cells were CD45RO-negative, positively selected for CCR7, excluding terminally differentiated effector memory CD45RA+ cells. The sequencing sample was made of naive CD8+ T cells sorted from blood. The receptors originated from a woman aged 25 to 39 in good health.

This clone was seen only once. V is TRBV21-1 and J is TRBJ2-7; the table assigns TRBD1, which was not confirmed against the DNA. TRBV21-1 is a known pseudogene. This CDR3 comprises 17 residues. In DNA, the CDR3 is TGTGCCAGCAGCAAAGTGGGGGCTAGTCTCGGTTCCTACGAGCAGTACTTC. This sequence encodes CASSKVGASLGSYEQYF.

This chain joins TRBV15 and TRBJ2-2; the D gene is possibly TRBD1 (6 bases). Trimming shortened V by 5 bases and J by 5 bases, and 21 bases separated the two germline ends. The CDR3 sequence is 17 residues long. The germline V gene has CDR1 LNHNV and CDR2 YYDKDF (reference sequence). In DNA, the CDR3 is TGTGCCACCAGCCTACGGGCAGGGGCCGTTGTAACCGGGGAGCTGTTTTTT. Translated, it gives CATSLRAGAVVTGELFF.

This rearrangement joins TRBV7-6 to TRBJ1-1, with 10 nucleotides matching TRBD1. The CDR3 spans 13 residues. In germline, CDR1 is SGHVS, CDR2 FNYEAQ. V lost 4 bases, J lost 7 bases, and 3 bases stayed unmatched. For the CDR3, the DNA is TGTGCCAGCAGCTCGGACAGGGGGGGTGAAGCTTTCTTT. This encodes CASSSDRGGEAFF. The full variable domain, completed using reference TRBV7-6 and TRBJ1-1, is GAGVSQSPRYKVTKRGQDVALRCDPISGHVSLYWYRQALGQGPEFLTYFNYEAQQDKSGLPNDRFSAERPEGSISTLTIQRTEQRDSAMYRCASSSDRGGEAFFGQGTRLTVV.

The chain combines TRBV7-8 with TRBJ1-5, with a tentative D call TRBD1 (6 bases). Trimming cost V 3 bases and J 5 bases, with 14 bases left between them. The CDR3 covers 15 residues. Per germline, CDR1 SGHVS and CDR2 FQNEAQ. CDR3 in amino acids: CASSFRAGEDQPQHF. The CDR3 DNA is TGTGCCAGCAGCTTTCGGGCAGGGGAAGATCAGCCCCAGCATTTT.

This clone was seen only a few times. V usage is TRBV5-1 and J usage is TRBJ2-7; D possibly corresponds to TRBD1 (6 bases). Germline loops: CDR1 SGHRS, CDR2 YFSETQ. This CDR3 comprises 14 residues. V was shortened by 3 bases and J by 3 bases, with 13 bases between the two germline ends. CDR3 residues: CASSSPGVDYEQYF. The CDR3 nucleotides are TGCGCCAGCAGCTCCCCAGGGGTGGACTACGAGCAGTACTTC.

This chain joins TRBV5-5 and TRBJ2-7; the D gene is possibly TRBD2 (5 bases). This CDR3 has 16 residues. The germline V gene encodes CDR1 SGHKS and CDR2 YYEKEE (reference sequence). The V end lost 4 bases, the J end lost 0 bases, and 17 bases lay between the germline ends. CDR3 in amino acids: CASSPDGVQRSYEQYF. CDR3 DNA sequence: TGTGCCAGCAGCCCGGACGGGGTCCAACGCTCCTACGAGCAGTACTTC.

The chain joins TRBV11-2 to TRBJ1-4; D gene unclear. This CDR3 comprises 11 residues. The V and J ends lost 3 bases and 8 bases respectively, with 4 bases between them. The germline V gene encodes CDR1 SGHAT and CDR2 FQNNGV. CDR3 sequence (DNA): TGTGCCAGCAGCTTTCGGGAAAAACTGTTTTTT. This gives the protein CASSFREKLFF.

The chain has TRBV27 and TRBJ2-2; D gene uncertain. This CDR3 spans 13 amino acids. Deletions cut 7 bases from V and 5 bases from J, with 11 bases between. In germline, CDR1 is MNHEY, CDR2 SMNVEV (reference sequence). In nucleotides, the CDR3 is TGTGCCAGCAACCCCGGACGGACCGGGGAGCTGTTTTTT. Amino acid sequence: CASNPGRTGELFF.

In DNA form, the CDR3 reads TGCAGCGTTGAAAGCGGGAGAACAGATACGCAGTATTTT. Its translation: CSVESGRTDTQYF. The chain carries TRBV29-1 and TRBJ2-3, with TRBD2 matching 8 bases. This CDR3 comprises 13 residues. V shed 2 bases and J 3 bases; nucleotides not matched to a gene: 1. Germline V gives CDR1 SQVTM, CDR2 ANQGSEA.

This chain links TRBV7-9 with TRBJ2-5; perhaps TRBD1 as D (5 bases). Germline V gene sequence: CDR1 SEHNR, CDR2 FQNEAQ (reference sequence). Trimming removed 6 bases from V and 1 base from J, with 12 bases in between. The CDR3 loop spans 14 amino acids. In DNA, the CDR3 is TGTGCCAGCAGAGCAGGGAAATCCCAAGAGACCCAGTACTTC. This gives the protein CASRAGKSQETQYF.

The chain combines TRBV7-9 with TRBJ1-1; the D is unclear. The ends were cut back, 0 bases at V and 1 base at J, with 9 bases in the middle. This CDR3 has 15 amino acids. In germline, CDR1 is SEHNR, CDR2 FQNEAQ (reference sequence). CDR3 nucleotide sequence: TGTGCCAGCAGCTTAGCGCGGCTCCCGAACACTGAAGCTTTCTTT. This codes for CASSLARLPNTEAFF.

This chain uses TRBV9 with TRBJ2-1; 11 bases match TRBD2. CDR1 and CDR2 from the germline V gene are SGDLS and YYNGEE. The J segment lost 7 bases and the V segment lost 5 bases, leaving 5 bases of the junction unmatched. The CDR3 is made up of 14 amino acids. The DNA for the CDR3 is TGTGCCAGCAGTAATAGCGGGAGGGGGAATGAGCAGTTCTTC. Translated: CASSNSGRGNEQFF.

Written as DNA, the CDR3 is TGTGCCAGCAGCTTAGGCGAGGGAGCTGCCGGGGAGCTGTTTTTT. Protein sequence: CASSLGEGAAGELFF. This chain links TRBV7-9 with TRBJ2-2; the D gene is possibly TRBD2 (5 bases). The V gene's germline CDR1 is SEHNR and CDR2 FQNEAQ (reference sequence). The CDR3 runs to 15 residues. V lost 1 base and J 6 bases, leaving 12 bases between the germline ends.

In this sample, this clone turned up once. This chain connects TRBV27 to TRBJ2-7; TRBD1 matches 10 bases. The CDR3 extends over 15 amino acids. Germline CDR1 reads MNHEY; CDR2 reads SMNVEV (reference sequence). V lost 2 bases and J lost 5; bases outside the gene matches: 6. DNA of the CDR3: TGTGCCAGCAGTTTAATAGGGACAGGGGTGGACGAGCAGTACTTC. This encodes CASSLIGTGVDEQYF.

CDR3 amino acids: CASSPRGRIMNTEAFF. The CDR3 DNA reads as TGTGCCAGCAGCCCCCGGGGGCGAATCATGAACACTGAAGCTTTCTTT. The chain uses TRBV28 and TRBJ1-1; TRBD1 might be the D (6 bases). Trimming cost V 6 bases and J 0 bases, with 17 bases left between them. The CDR3 extends over 16 amino acids. Germline assignment: CDR1 MDHEN and CDR2 SYDVKM. Full variable domain (outside the CDR3, taken from reference TRBV28 and TRBJ1-1): DVKVTQSSRYLVKRTGEKVFLECVQDMDHENMFWYRQDPGLGLRLIYFSYDVKMKEKGDIPEGYSVSREKKERFSLILESASTNQTSMYLCASSPRGRIMNTEAFFGQGTRLTVV.

Comment on this clone: Other DNA sequences in this sample translate to the same CDR3. The chain has TRBV13 and TRBJ2-7, with TRBD1 matching 9 bases. Germline loops: CDR1 PRHDT, CDR2 FYEKMQ (reference sequence). Trimming took 5 bases from V and 4 from J; bases not matched to a gene: 3. The CDR3 loop spans 13 amino acids. For the CDR3, the DNA is TGTGCCAGCAGCGCCGGACAGGGGTACGAGCAGTACTTC. This translates into CASSAGQGYEQYF.

The V and J genes are TRBV27 and TRBJ1-2; 9 nucleotides match TRBD1. Per the germline V gene, CDR1 is MNHEY and CDR2 is SMNVEV (reference sequence). V trimming: 4 bases; J trimming: 8 bases; junction bases outside the gene matches: 5. The CDR3 is 13 amino acids. CDR3 amino acids: CASSSGTGFGYTF. The CDR3 DNA sequence: TGTGCCAGCAGTTCCGGGACAGGGTTCGGCTACACCTTC.

V gene TRBV28 combines with J gene TRBJ2-7; the match to TRBD2 covers 9 bases. CDR1 is MDHEN, CDR2 SYDVKM, per germline. Unmatched junction bases numbered 8, after V lost 4 bases and J lost 1 base. The CDR3 is made up of 16 amino acids. CDR3 region: CASSSWTSENSYEQYF. The CDR3 DNA follows: TGTGCCAGCAGTTCGTGGACTAGCGAGAATTCCTACGAGCAGTACTTC.

J is TRBJ2-2 and V is TRBV9, with D perhaps matching TRBD2 (5 bases). The CDR3 loop spans 17 amino acids. Trimming took off 0 bases at V and 4 bases at J, with 16 bases between the two ends. Germline lookup yields CDR1 SGDLS and CDR2 YYNGEE. CDR3 sequence (DNA): TGTGCCAGCAGCGTAGAGGTCGGGGTCCCCTCCACCGGGGAGCTGTTTTTT. Its translation is CASSVEVGVPSTGELFF.

The rearrangement links TRBV16 to TRBJ1-5, with 8 bases matching TRBD1. Germline lookup yields CDR1 KGHSY and CDR2 FQNENV. CDR3 length: 17 amino acids. V trimming: 5 bases; J trimming: 3 bases; junction bases outside the gene matches: 12. The CDR3 protein is CASSRTPWGQDNQPQHF. The CDR3 region has the DNA TGTGCCAGCAGCAGAACGCCATGGGGACAGGACAATCAGCCCCAGCATTTT. Full variable domain (rest looked up from reference TRBV16 and TRBJ1-5): GEEVAQTPKHLVRGEGQKAKLYCAPIKGHSYVFWYQQVLKNEFKFLISFQNENVFDETGMPKERFSAKCLPNSPCSLEIQATKLEDSAVYFCASSRTPWGQDNQPQHFGDGTRLSIL.

The V gene is TRBV18, the J gene TRBJ1-4; TRBD1 agrees at 9 bases. The junction had 1 base not matched to a gene; V was cut back by 1 base and J by 7 bases. The CDR3 is 14 amino acids. Germline V gene data show CDR1 as KGHSH and CDR2 as LQKENI. The CDR3, as DNA: TGTGCCAGCTCACCACGACAGGGGGGTGAAAAACTGTTTTTT. It is translated as CASSPRQGGEKLFF.

The gene calls are TRBV28 and TRBJ1-6; maybe TRBD1 (6 bases). Deletions cut 4 bases from V and 0 bases from J, with 22 bases between. This CDR3 region has 20 residues. Germline V gene lookup returns CDR1 MDHEN and CDR2 SYDVKM. The CDR3 DNA reads as TGTGCCAGCAGTTCCCCTAAAATCGACAGGCCTAGCTCCTATAATTCACCCCTCCACTTT. This gives the protein CASSSPKIDRPSSYNSPLHF. The whole variable domain, remainder taken from reference TRBV28 and TRBJ1-6, is DVKVTQSSRYLVKRTGEKVFLECVQDMDHENMFWYRQDPGLGLRLIYFSYDVKMKEKGDIPEGYSVSREKKERFSLILESASTNQTSMYLCASSSPKIDRPSSYNSPLHFGNGTRLTVT.

The J gene is TRBJ2-2, the V gene TRBV2; 7 nucleotides line up with TRBD1. There are 15 residues in the CDR3. V gave up 6 bases and J gave up 3 bases; unmatched junction bases: 7. Per germline, CDR1 SNHLY and CDR2 FYNNEI. CDR3 amino acids: CASRAGQVYTGELFF. CDR3 nucleotides: TGTGCCAGCAGGGCTGGACAGGTCTACACCGGGGAGCTGTTTTTT.

The chain combines TRBV5-6 with TRBJ2-2; 13 positions agree with TRBD2. The V gene's germline CDR1 is SGHDT and CDR2 YYEEEE. The CDR3 has 16 amino acids. The ends lost 2 bases at V and 7 bases at J; junction bases unmatched: 5. Written as DNA, the CDR3 is TGTGCCAGCAGCTTAGGACTAGCGGGAGTTAGCGGGGAGCTGTTTTTT. This translates into CASSLGLAGVSGELFF.

The chain combines TRBV4-2 with TRBJ2-2; TRBD2 agrees at 8 bases. This CDR3 is 17 amino acids long. V shed 0 bases and J 7 bases; nucleotides not matched to a gene: 10. Germline V gives CDR1 LGHNA, CDR2 YNFKEQ. DNA of the CDR3: TGTGCCAGCAGCCAAGAAGCGGGAGTAGTTTGGGGCGGGGAGCTGTTTTTT. Residues: CASSQEAGVVWGGELFF.

The chain is built from TRBV9 and TRBJ2-1; TRBD2 matches 7 bases. Per the germline V gene, CDR1 is SGDLS and CDR2 is YYNGEE. This CDR3 is 15 amino acids long. V lost 0 bases, J lost 2 bases, and 2 bases stayed unmatched. This chain's CDR3 is CASSVAGLAYNEQFF. Here the CDR3 DNA reads TGTGCCAGCAGCGTAGCTGGACTAGCCTACAATGAGCAGTTCTTC.

The rearrangement uses TRBV6-5 and TRBJ2-5; 7 bases match TRBD2. The DNA matches TRBJ2-7 better at its end, which makes the J call doubtful. The CDR3 has 15 amino acids. Germline-derived CDR1 and CDR2 are MNHEY and SVGAGI. The CDR3 is CASSSSGIFSYEQYF. CDR3 coding DNA: TGTGCCAGCAGCTCTAGCGGAATTTTCTCCTACGAGCAGTACTTC.